The T cell receptor beta chain under discussion was sequenced for a study of T cell repertoires in cytomegalovirus infection. In its sample, this clonotype was seen many times. The antigen is undetermined. CDR3 length equals 16 residues. Trimming stripped 7 bases from V and 1 base from J, with 19 bases between. TCRdb independently ran MiXCR on the reads; one entry per CDR3 protein. This table holds roughly 920,000 distinct CDR3 sequences, 30% to 40% found once. Material: cultured CD8+ T cells from PBMCs, obtained from culture after CMV antigen stimulation. The receptor was isolated from a human donor in good health (CMV status not recorded). Some clones in this sample may be carry-over from other donors' samples. This chain uses TRBV12-3 or TRBV12-4 with TRBJ1-1; TRBD1 might be the D (6 bases). The CDR3, as DNA: TGTGCCAGCAACAAAACAGGGTCGTGGTCGAACACTGAAGCTTTCTTT. Translating it yields CASNKTGSWSNTEAFF.